This TCR beta chain comes out of a study of spatial heterogeneity in lung cancer. Individually, TCR cDNA molecules were each labelled with a unique molecular identifier. TCRdb re-called the 5' RACE reads through MiXCR, storing one row per CDR3 protein. Among under 20,000 distinct CDR3 sequences listed, under 20% were seen once. V gave up 5 bases and J gave up 0 bases; unmatched junction bases: 13. The CDR3 length is 18 residues. The germline CDR1 and CDR2 sequences are SGHVS and FQNEAQ. This clonotype is deemed medium-sized (0.01 to 0.1%). Time point of the sample: sample taken at primary tumor resection. Sequencing covered unsorted whole RNA taken from tumor, nontumor lung or frozen PBMC.

This chain links TRBV7-8 with TRBJ2-7; 10 bases fit TRBD2. The source material was PBMCs, sampled at surgery. This clonotype was obtained from a male donor with early-stage non-small cell lung cancer. The CDR3, as DNA: TGTGCCAGCAGCGTCCATAGCGGGGGGTCAAAATTCTCCTACGAGCAGTACTTC. This sequence encodes CASSVHSGGSKFSYEQYF.